This TCR beta chain appears in the sequencing data of a study of T-cell reconstitution after alpha-beta-depleted transplantation in children. Worth noting for this clonotype: What it binds is unknown.

This sample's TCRbeta library carried unique molecular identifier barcodes. Using its own MiXCR run on the PCR reads, TCRdb lists one record per CDR3 protein. The table has around 440,000 distinct CDR3 sequences, roughly 17% seen once; the top ten hold under 30%. There are 11 residues in the CDR3. V was trimmed by 10 bases and J by 1 base, leaving 7 bases between them. Looked up from germline, CDR1 is ENHRY and CDR2 is SYGVKD. Whole-study results and caveats: Several hundred expanded graft clones reportedly were the source of alpha-beta T cells about two months after transplant. T-cell numbers and diversity one year post-transplant derived largely from freshly generated T cells.

The V call is TRBV10-3, the J call TRBJ1-1; D unclear. Source: PBMCs, mostly from graft donor cells, taken 360 days after TCRalphabeta/CD19-depleted stem cell transplant. The sequence derives from a boy in the first two years of life who had a stem cell transplant for Wiskott-Aldrich syndrome, so the T cells may come from the graft donor. As DNA, the CDR3 is TGTGCCACTGGAGCGAACACTGAAGCTTTCTTT. Translated: CATGANTEAFF.